A selection of T cell receptor beta chains follows, all from one sample in a study of spatial heterogeneity in lung cancer. One entry per CDR3 protein results from TCRdb running MiXCR on the 5' RACE reads. The sample holds fewer than 60,000 distinct CDR3 sequences, 6.5% to 7.5% seen once. Sample: PBMCs, taken at follow-up. Receptor source: a female donor with early-stage non-small cell lung cancer. Each CDR3 is given with its conserved first and last residue. D genes are given only for firm matches. Only part of the rows carry a size: once, few, many, or a class if the clone is expanded.

j_call v_call d_call clone_size cdr3_length cdr3_nt cdr3_aa
TRBJ2-1 TRBV7-2 . few 16 TGTGCCAGCAGCGATCGGGCGAGCTCCGCCTACAATGAGCAGTTCTTC CASSDRASSAYNEQFF
TRBJ2-7 TRBV19 TRBD1 many 14 TGTGCCAGTAGTACCGGGACAGTTCTCTACGAGCAGTACTTC CASSTGTVLYEQYF
TRBJ2-2 TRBV18 . many 20 TGTGCCAGCTCATCCGCCCGACTAGTCCGCCGTTCGGCGAACACCGGGGAGCTGTTTTTT CASSSARLVRRSANTGELFF
TRBJ1-5 TRBV28 . many 16 TGTGCCAGCAGCCGTACCGCAACAGCTAGCAATCAGCCCCAGCATTTT CASSRTATASNQPQHF
TRBJ2-3 TRBV7-9 TRBD2 . 17 TGTGCCAGCAGCTCACAAGGGACTAGCGGGGAAACAGATACGCAGTATTTT CASSSQGTSGETDTQYF
TRBJ2-2 TRBV11-2 TRBD2 many 17 TGTGCCAGCAGTTCAGGACTAGCGGGGGCGAACACCGGGGAGCTGTTTTTT CASSSGLAGANTGELFF
TRBJ2-2 TRBV7-9 . . 19 TGTGCCAGCAGCTTAGTCCCAGGGCGCAACCCCAAGAACACCGGGGAGCTGTTTTTT CASSLVPGRNPKNTGELFF
TRBJ2-1 TRBV3-1 . many 15 TGTGCCAGCAGCCGACCGGGCCACTCCTACAATGAGCAGTTCTTC CASSRPGHSYNEQFF
TRBJ1-4 TRBV30 TRBD1 many 15 TGTGCCTGGGATCATACGGGACAGCCGAATGAAAAACTGTTTTTT CAWDHTGQPNEKLFF
TRBJ2-1 TRBV10-1 TRBD1 . 13 TGCGCCAGCAGGGGACAGGGAAGCAATGAGCAGTTCTTC CASRGQGSNEQFF
TRBJ1-5 TRBV9 . few 13 TGTGCCGGCAGCCGAGGTCGGGCTCAGCCCCAGCATTTT CAGSRGRAQPQHF
TRBJ2-7 TRBV20-1 TRBD2 many 13 TGCAGTGCTAGGATAGCGGGGGGCTACGAGCAGTACTTC CSARIAGGYEQYF
TRBJ2-1 TRBV2 TRBD2 . 17 TGTGCCAGCAAACCGGGACTAGCGGGGGAGTCCTACAATGAGCAGTTCTTC CASKPGLAGESYNEQFF
TRBJ1-2 TRBV20-1 . . 13 TGCAGTGCTAGAGATCTCCCGGTCCAAGGCTACACCTTC CSARDLPVQGYTF
TRBJ2-1 TRBV7-8 TRBD2 few 15 TGTGCCAGCAGTGACCTAGCGGGTTCCTACAATGAGCAGTTCTTC CASSDLAGSYNEQFF
TRBJ1-1 TRBV28 . many 15 TGTGCCAGCAGTTTAACCGGGGCCAAGAACACTGAAGCTTTCTTT CASSLTGAKNTEAFF
TRBJ2-1 TRBV24-1 TRBD1 . 14 TGTGCCACCAGTAGGACAGGGTTCGACAATGAGCAGTTCTTC CATSRTGFDNEQFF
TRBJ1-2 TRBV6-1 . . 14 TGTGCCAGCCAGCCTACATCCGCTCGAAGAGGCTACACCTTC CASQPTSARRGYTF
TRBJ2-1 TRBV20-1 TRBD2 many 15 TGCAGTGCCCTAGGGGCACTAGCGGACCCCAATGAGCAGTTCTTC CSALGALADPNEQFF
TRBJ2-7 TRBV4-1 . few 16 TGCGCCAGCAGCCAAGCCGGGACTTCATCATCCTACGAGCAGTACTTC CASSQAGTSSSYEQYF
TRBJ2-6 TRBV2 TRBD1 many 14 TGTGCTCGGGACAGGGTGACTGGGGCCAACGTCCTGACTTTC CARDRVTGANVLTF
TRBJ2-5 TRBV3-1 TRBD2 . 13 TGTGCCTCCAGAAGCGGGGGGTTCGAGACCCAGTACTTC CASRSGGFETQYF
TRBJ1-2 TRBV4-3 . many 13 TGCGCCAGCAGCCAAGATTTCGTGAAAGGCTACACCTTC CASSQDFVKGYTF
TRBJ2-5 TRBV7-7 TRBD2 many 13 TGTGCTAGCAGCCCCGAGCGGGGGGGCATCCAGTACTTC CASSPERGGIQYF
TRBJ2-3 TRBV4-2 . few 17 TGTGCCAGCAGCCAAGACGTTCCAGGGATGGAGGCAGATACGCAGTATTTT CASSQDVPGMEADTQYF
TRBJ1-1 TRBV3-1 . few 14 TGTGCCAGCAGCCAGGGGGCCCTCGGCGCTGAAGCTTTCTTT CASSQGALGAEAFF
TRBJ2-4 TRBV5-1 . few 17 TGCGCCAGCAGCCTAGTACAGGGTGGCTTAGCCAAAAACATTCAGTACTTC CASSLVQGGLAKNIQYF
TRBJ2-1 TRBV6-5 . . 14 TGTGCCAGCAGTGCCAGGCGGGATGGTCAGGAGCAGTTCTTC CASSARRDGQEQFF
TRBJ2-2 TRBV12-3/TRBV12-4 . many 13 TGTGCCAGCAGTCCCAGGGCTTCCGGGGAGCTGTTTTTT CASSPRASGELFF
TRBJ2-2 TRBV20-1 . many 14 TGCAGTGCTAGCTTTGGGACCAACACCGGGGAGCTGTTTTTT CSASFGTNTGELFF